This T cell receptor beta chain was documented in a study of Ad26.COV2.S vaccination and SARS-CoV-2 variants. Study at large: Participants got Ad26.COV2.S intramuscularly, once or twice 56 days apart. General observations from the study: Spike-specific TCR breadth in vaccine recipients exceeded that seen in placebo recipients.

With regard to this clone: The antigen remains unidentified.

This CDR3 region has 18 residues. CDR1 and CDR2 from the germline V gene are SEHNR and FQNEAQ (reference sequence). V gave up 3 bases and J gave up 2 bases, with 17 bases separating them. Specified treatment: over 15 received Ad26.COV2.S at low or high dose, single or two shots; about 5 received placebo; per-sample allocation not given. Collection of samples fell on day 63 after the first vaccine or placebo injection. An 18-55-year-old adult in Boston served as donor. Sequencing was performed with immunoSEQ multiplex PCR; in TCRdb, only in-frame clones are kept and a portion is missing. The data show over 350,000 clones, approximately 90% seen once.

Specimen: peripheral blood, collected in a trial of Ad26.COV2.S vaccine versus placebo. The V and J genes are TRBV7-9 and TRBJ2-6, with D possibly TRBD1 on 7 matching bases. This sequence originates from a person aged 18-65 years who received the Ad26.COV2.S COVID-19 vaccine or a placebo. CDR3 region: CASSFGRQGGTGANVLTF. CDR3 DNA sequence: TGTGCCAGCAGCTTCGGTCGGCAGGGGGGTACTGGGGCCAACGTCCTGACTTTC.